The 5 T cell receptor beta chains reported below all come from one sample, sequenced in a study of shared clonotypes between healthy human individuals. Data came from immunoSEQ multiplex PCR; TCRdb stores just in-frame clones and leaves some out. The repertoire holds some 2,000,000 clones, with approximately 96% as singletons. The specimen sequenced was naive CD4+ T cells sorted from blood. Subset of the sample: CD45RA+ positively selected. The receptors stem from a man aged 18-30 years in good health.

The chain is built from TRBV5-8 and TRBJ2-5, with TRBD2 as a possible D gene (7 bases). This CDR3 is 18 amino acids long. V lost 4 bases to trimming and J lost 4 bases, with 26 bases between them. Per the germline V gene, CDR1 is SGHTS and CDR2 is YDEGEE. The CDR3 coding sequence is TGTGCCAGCAGCGCTGGGACTATGCGAGGGGGAGGGGGAGAGACCCAGTACTTC. Protein product: CASSAGTMRGGGGETQYF.

The V call is TRBV9, the J call TRBJ2-1; maybe TRBD2 (6 bases). With 3 bases removed from V and 9 bases from J, the gap between germline ends came to 7 bases. CDR1 and CDR2 from the germline V gene are SGDLS and YYNGEE. The CDR3 covers 11 residues. The CDR3 DNA is TGTGCCAGCAGCGGGACTACTGAGCAGTTCTTC. This sequence encodes CASSGTTEQFF.

The chain carries TRBV7-9 and TRBJ1-6; unclear D gene. The V and J ends lost 2 bases and 9 bases respectively, with 14 bases between them. CDR3 size: 15 residues. Germline CDR1 reads SEHNR; CDR2 reads FQNEAQ (reference sequence). The CDR3 loop reads CASSLMSGFSSPLHF. The CDR3, as DNA: TGTGCCAGCAGCTTAATGTCGGGTTTCAGTTCACCCCTCCACTTT.

V gene TRBV7-8 combines with J gene TRBJ1-4, with D perhaps TRBD1 (6 bases). This CDR3 is 16 amino acids long. Germline V CDR1 and CDR2: SGHVS, FQNEAQ. The V end was cut by 7 bases, the J end by 0 bases, with 15 bases between. The CDR3 DNA reads TGTGCCAGCAAGATGACAGGACTTGCAACTAATGAAAAACTGTTTTTT. This encodes CASKMTGLATNEKLFF.

This clone appeared a single time. Other DNA sequences in the same sample also yield this CDR3. V is TRBV19 and J is TRBJ1-5; TRBD1 is a possible D gene (6 bases). The V gene's germline CDR1 is LNHDA and CDR2 SQIVND (reference sequence). The germline V and J ends were trimmed by 6 bases and 6 bases, with 12 bases remaining between them. The CDR3 is 13 residues long. In DNA form, the CDR3 reads TGTGCCAGTAGCCCACAGGGCGGTCAGCCCCAGCATTTT. It yields the protein CASSPQGGQPQHF. Full variable domain (missing parts from reference TRBV19 and TRBJ1-5): DGGITQSPKYLFRKEGQNVTLSCEQNLNHDAMYWYRQDPGQGLRLIYYSQIVNDFQKGDIAEGYSVSREKKESFPLTVTSAQKNPTAFYLCASSPQGGQPQHFGDGTRLSIL.